Below are 12 T cell receptor beta chains sequenced from a single sample in a study of post-analysis software for immune sequencing data. Regarding the study as a whole: Roughly five TRBV segments appeared more often in patients than in controls, and TRBV5-6, TRBV5-1 and TRBV20-1 were among these.

The library was made from cDNA and included unique molecular identifiers. TCRdb fed the PCR reads into MiXCR, producing one record per CDR3 protein. The repertoire holds fewer than 850,000 distinct CDR3 sequences, with around 27% as singletons. Antigens for these TCRs are unknown. The sample taken for sequencing was blood. These TCRs come from a girl aged 5-17 years with multiple sclerosis.

This clonotype was seen only a few times. The chain joins TRBV20-1 to TRBJ2-5; D is unclear. V was cut by 4 bases and J by 4 bases, with 7 bases left in between. Germline CDR1 DFQATT, CDR2 SNEGSKA (reference sequence). This CDR3 comprises 11 residues. The CDR3 DNA reads TGCAGTGCTACTAGAGGAGAGACCCAGTACTTC. Protein product: CSATRGETQYF.

This clonotype has only a few counts. The chain recombines TRBV7-2 with TRBJ2-4; TRBD1 is a possible D gene (5 bases). Trimming shortened V by 5 bases and J by 8 bases, and 16 bases separated the two germline ends. The CDR3 is 14 amino acids. Germline lookup yields CDR1 SGHTA and CDR2 FQGNSA. This CDR3 reads CASSAGWLGDIQYF. The DNA of the CDR3 is TGTGCCAGCAGCGCAGGGTGGCTCGGAGACATTCAGTACTTC.

This sequence joins TRBV5-1 and TRBJ2-3; no firm D call. V lost 3 bases and J lost 6, with 17 bases in between. In germline, CDR1 is SGHRS, CDR2 YFSETQ. The CDR3 length is 15 residues. The CDR3 sequence: CASSWVPSNEDTQYF. The DNA for the CDR3 is TGCGCCAGCAGCTGGGTCCCATCTAATGAGGATACGCAGTATTTT.

The chain has TRBV7-2 and TRBJ2-3; D may match TRBD1 or TRBD2 (5 bases each). The length of the CDR3 is 16 residues. V lost 1 base to trimming and J lost 0 bases, with 11 bases between them. CDR1 is SGHTA, CDR2 FQGNSA, per germline. The CDR3 sequence: CASSLDPGRSTDTQYF. The CDR3 DNA follows: TGTGCCAGCAGCTTAGACCCGGGACGGAGCACAGATACGCAGTATTTT.

This clonotype was observed at least ten times. This chain joins TRBV10-3 and TRBJ1-5; D is ambiguous. Trimming stripped 0 bases from V and 2 bases from J, with 5 bases between. CDR1 and CDR2 from the germline V gene are ENHRY and SYGVKD. The CDR3 has 14 residues. This CDR3 is CAISESNGNQPQHF. The CDR3 DNA reads TGTGCCATCAGTGAGTCGAATGGCAATCAGCCCCAGCATTTT.

CDR3 sequence reads: CASSYSKGRDTNTDTQYF. The CDR3, as DNA: TGTGCCAGCAGTTACTCGAAGGGGCGGGACACGAACACAGATACGCAGTATTTT. This rearrangement joins TRBV6-2 or TRBV6-3 to TRBJ2-3, with D perhaps TRBD1 or TRBD2 (6 bases each). The CDR3 spans 18 residues. Germline values: CDR1 MNHEY, CDR2 SVGEGT. The V end was cut by 0 bases, the J end by 2 bases, with 18 bases between.

The chain has TRBV7-7 and TRBJ1-5, with 10 bases matching TRBD1. The CDR3 is 21 residues long. Germline V gene sequence: CDR1 SSHAT, CDR2 FNYEAQ (reference sequence). V lost 5 bases, J lost 0 bases, and 19 bases stayed unmatched. DNA for the CDR3: TGTGCCAGCAGCCCCGGGACAGGGGACCGAGGAGGGACTCCTAGCAATCAGCCCCAGCATTTT. Residues: CASSPGTGDRGGTPSNQPQHF.

The rearrangement joins TRBV29-1 to TRBJ1-5, with 7 bases lining up with TRBD1. With V trimmed by 6 bases and J by 5 bases, 10 bases remained unmatched. Germline loops: CDR1 SQVTM, CDR2 ANQGSEA. The CDR3 has 14 amino acids. CDR3 coding DNA: TGCAGCGTAGAACCGGGACAGTACTATCAGCCCCAGCATTTT. Its protein is CSVEPGQYYQPQHF.

This chain uses TRBV14 with TRBJ2-5, with 9 bases matching TRBD2. CDR3 size: 15 residues. Trimming cost V 4 bases and J 2 bases; bases outside gene matches: 5. Germline lookup yields CDR1 SGHDN and CDR2 FVKESK. CDR3 sequence reads: CASSLGLALQETQYF. The CDR3 DNA follows: TGTGCCAGCAGCCTGGGACTAGCCCTACAAGAGACCCAGTACTTC.

In its sample, this clonotype was seen a few times. The chain combines TRBV6-5 with TRBJ1-2; the D is unclear. CDR1 is MNHEY, CDR2 SVGAGI, per germline. Trimming cost V 0 bases and J 4 bases, with 12 bases left between them. The CDR3 sequence is 15 residues long. The CDR3 DNA reads as TGTGCCAGCAGTTACTCGATGGGTTTTTTCTATGGCTACACCTTC. Translation gives CASSYSMGFFYGYTF.

This clonotype was seen a handful of times. The V and J genes are TRBV7-2 and TRBJ2-7; D ambiguous. Deletions cut 4 bases from V and 7 bases from J, with 14 bases between. The CDR3 contains 13 residues. Germline V gene lookup returns CDR1 SGHTA and CDR2 FQGNSA. The CDR3 coding sequence is TGTGCCAGCAGCTACGGATTGAGCATAGAGCAGTACTTC. Protein sequence: CASSYGLSIEQYF.

V gene TRBV7-2 combines with J gene TRBJ2-1; no firm D call. The CDR3 spans 13 residues. CDR1 is SGHTA and CDR2 is FQGNSA in the germline V gene. Trimming stripped 2 bases from V and 9 bases from J, with 11 bases between. The CDR3 sequence: CASSLSGESEQFF. The CDR3 nucleotides are TGTGCCAGCAGCTTATCGGGTGAATCTGAGCAGTTCTTC.